This is a list of T cell receptor beta chains from one sample in a study of PD-1 blockade in classical Hodgkin lymphoma. Only in-frame clones appear in the TCRdb table, and some are missing; sequencing was by immunoSEQ multiplex PCR. Among about 89,000 clones listed, roughly nine tenths were seen once. The source material was peripheral blood mononuclear cells (PBMCs), sampled before the fourth cycle of nivolumab. The receptors originated from a human donor with classical Hodgkin lymphoma. Both conserved end residues are part of each CDR3. D genes are given only for firm matches. Clone size is shown for a subset of rows, as once, few, many or a class of expanded clone.

v_gene	d_gene	abundance	j_gene	CDR3aa	CDR3nt
TRBV5-8	.	once	TRBJ1-5	CASSLGYGSNQPQHF	TGTGCCAGCAGCTTGGGATACGGGAGCAATCAGCCCCAGCATTTT
TRBV19	.	.	TRBJ1-1	CASSIGRVNTEAFF	TGTGCCAGTAGTATAGGCAGGGTTAACACTGAAGCTTTCTTT
TRBV30	.	.	TRBJ1-4	CAWRGGTFNEKLFF	TGTGCCTGGAGGGGGGGGACTTTTAATGAAAAACTGTTTTTT
TRBV6-6	TRBD1	.	TRBJ1-1	CASRETGTGKKAFF	TGTGCCAGCAGGGAAACAGGGACAGGGAAAAAAGCTTTCTTT
TRBV6-5	.	.	TRBJ1-2	CASRPPYGYTF	TGTGCCAGCAGGCCCCCCTATGGCTACACCTTC
TRBV7-6	.	.	TRBJ2-5	CASSLYGLETQYF	TGTGCCAGCAGCTTATATGGTTTGGAGACCCAGTACTTC
TRBV7-2	.	.	TRBJ2-7	CASSSRTSSYEQYF	TGTGCCAGCAGCTCCCGGACAAGCTCCTACGAGCAGTACTTC
TRBV28	TRBD2	.	TRBJ2-7	CASTPGTSAYEQYF	TGTGCCAGCACCCCCGGGACTAGCGCCTACGAGCAGTACTTC
TRBV10-1	.	.	TRBJ2-7	CASREQGYEQYF	TGCGCCAGCAGAGAGCAGGGCTACGAGCAGTACTTC
TRBV7-6	.	.	TRBJ2-1	CASSYTRTGNEQFF	TGTGCCAGCAGCTACACACGCACTGGGAATGAGCAGTTCTTC
TRBV7-9	.	.	TRBJ1-1	CASSLGGGTEAFF	TGTGCCAGCAGCTTAGGGGGAGGGACTGAAGCTTTCTTT
TRBV29-1	.	.	TRBJ1-4	CSVEVRLGELFF	TGCAGCGTTGAAGTCCGACTGGGGGAACTGTTTTTT
TRBV27	TRBD2	.	TRBJ2-1	CASSLSAGGLYNEQFF	TGTGCCAGCAGTTTATCGGCGGGGGGACTATACAATGAGCAGTTCTTC
TRBV7-2	.	.	TRBJ1-3	CASSYDSDSGNTIYF	TGTGCCAGCAGTTACGACAGCGACTCTGGAAACACCATATATTTT
TRBV9	TRBD2	.	TRBJ2-3	CASSVVGGVSTDTQYF	TGTGCCAGCAGCGTAGTTGGGGGGGTTAGCACAGATACGCAGTATTTT
TRBV28	.	.	TRBJ1-4	CASRWDGDEKLFF	TGTGCCAGCCGTTGGGACGGAGATGAAAAACTGTTTTTT
TRBV30	TRBD1	.	TRBJ1-5	CAWSGDREQPQHF	TGTGCCTGGAGTGGGGACAGGGAACAGCCCCAGCATTTT
TRBV19	.	.	TRBJ1-1	CASNQGRNTEAFF	TGTGCCAGTAATCAGGGTCGGAACACTGAAGCTTTCTTT
TRBV28	.	.	TRBJ2-7	CASSHTGYEQYF	TGTGCCAGCAGTCACACAGGGTACGAGCAGTACTTC
TRBV11-1	TRBD1	once	TRBJ1-1	CASSFRKYGQGGMNTEAFF	TGTGCCAGCAGCTTCCGAAAGTATGGACAGGGAGGGATGAACACTGAAGCTTTCTTT
TRBV15	.	.	TRBJ2-7	CATSREGVTYEQYF	TGTGCCACCAGCAGAGAAGGGGTCACCTACGAGCAGTACTTC
TRBV7-2	TRBD2	.	TRBJ2-1	CASSSPFAGGSYNEQFF	TGTGCCAGCAGCTCCCCCTTTGCGGGGGGCTCCTACAATGAGCAGTTCTTC
TRBV19	TRBD1	.	TRBJ1-2	CASSIDREGGYTF	TGTGCCAGTAGTATCGACAGGGAGGGGGGCTACACCTTC
TRBV14	TRBD1	.	TRBJ2-7	CASSPRGLASGYEQYF	TGTGCCAGCAGCCCCAGGGGGCTAGCGTCGGGATACGAGCAGTACTTC
TRBV30	.	.	TRBJ1-4	CAWRGQAHEKLFF	TGTGCCTGGAGAGGTCAGGCTCACGAAAAACTGTTTTTT
TRBV2	TRBD1	.	TRBJ1-3	CASRLTGPHLNTIYF	TGTGCCAGCAGGCTGACAGGGCCTCATCTAAACACCATATATTTT
TRBV7-6	.	.	TRBJ2-7	CASSPEQMGDYEQYF	TGTGCCAGCAGCCCGGAACAGATGGGGGACTACGAGCAGTACTTC
TRBV5-5	.	.	TRBJ2-5	CASSLTWQGQETQYF	TGTGCCAGCAGCTTGACATGGCAGGGCCAAGAGACCCAGTACTTC